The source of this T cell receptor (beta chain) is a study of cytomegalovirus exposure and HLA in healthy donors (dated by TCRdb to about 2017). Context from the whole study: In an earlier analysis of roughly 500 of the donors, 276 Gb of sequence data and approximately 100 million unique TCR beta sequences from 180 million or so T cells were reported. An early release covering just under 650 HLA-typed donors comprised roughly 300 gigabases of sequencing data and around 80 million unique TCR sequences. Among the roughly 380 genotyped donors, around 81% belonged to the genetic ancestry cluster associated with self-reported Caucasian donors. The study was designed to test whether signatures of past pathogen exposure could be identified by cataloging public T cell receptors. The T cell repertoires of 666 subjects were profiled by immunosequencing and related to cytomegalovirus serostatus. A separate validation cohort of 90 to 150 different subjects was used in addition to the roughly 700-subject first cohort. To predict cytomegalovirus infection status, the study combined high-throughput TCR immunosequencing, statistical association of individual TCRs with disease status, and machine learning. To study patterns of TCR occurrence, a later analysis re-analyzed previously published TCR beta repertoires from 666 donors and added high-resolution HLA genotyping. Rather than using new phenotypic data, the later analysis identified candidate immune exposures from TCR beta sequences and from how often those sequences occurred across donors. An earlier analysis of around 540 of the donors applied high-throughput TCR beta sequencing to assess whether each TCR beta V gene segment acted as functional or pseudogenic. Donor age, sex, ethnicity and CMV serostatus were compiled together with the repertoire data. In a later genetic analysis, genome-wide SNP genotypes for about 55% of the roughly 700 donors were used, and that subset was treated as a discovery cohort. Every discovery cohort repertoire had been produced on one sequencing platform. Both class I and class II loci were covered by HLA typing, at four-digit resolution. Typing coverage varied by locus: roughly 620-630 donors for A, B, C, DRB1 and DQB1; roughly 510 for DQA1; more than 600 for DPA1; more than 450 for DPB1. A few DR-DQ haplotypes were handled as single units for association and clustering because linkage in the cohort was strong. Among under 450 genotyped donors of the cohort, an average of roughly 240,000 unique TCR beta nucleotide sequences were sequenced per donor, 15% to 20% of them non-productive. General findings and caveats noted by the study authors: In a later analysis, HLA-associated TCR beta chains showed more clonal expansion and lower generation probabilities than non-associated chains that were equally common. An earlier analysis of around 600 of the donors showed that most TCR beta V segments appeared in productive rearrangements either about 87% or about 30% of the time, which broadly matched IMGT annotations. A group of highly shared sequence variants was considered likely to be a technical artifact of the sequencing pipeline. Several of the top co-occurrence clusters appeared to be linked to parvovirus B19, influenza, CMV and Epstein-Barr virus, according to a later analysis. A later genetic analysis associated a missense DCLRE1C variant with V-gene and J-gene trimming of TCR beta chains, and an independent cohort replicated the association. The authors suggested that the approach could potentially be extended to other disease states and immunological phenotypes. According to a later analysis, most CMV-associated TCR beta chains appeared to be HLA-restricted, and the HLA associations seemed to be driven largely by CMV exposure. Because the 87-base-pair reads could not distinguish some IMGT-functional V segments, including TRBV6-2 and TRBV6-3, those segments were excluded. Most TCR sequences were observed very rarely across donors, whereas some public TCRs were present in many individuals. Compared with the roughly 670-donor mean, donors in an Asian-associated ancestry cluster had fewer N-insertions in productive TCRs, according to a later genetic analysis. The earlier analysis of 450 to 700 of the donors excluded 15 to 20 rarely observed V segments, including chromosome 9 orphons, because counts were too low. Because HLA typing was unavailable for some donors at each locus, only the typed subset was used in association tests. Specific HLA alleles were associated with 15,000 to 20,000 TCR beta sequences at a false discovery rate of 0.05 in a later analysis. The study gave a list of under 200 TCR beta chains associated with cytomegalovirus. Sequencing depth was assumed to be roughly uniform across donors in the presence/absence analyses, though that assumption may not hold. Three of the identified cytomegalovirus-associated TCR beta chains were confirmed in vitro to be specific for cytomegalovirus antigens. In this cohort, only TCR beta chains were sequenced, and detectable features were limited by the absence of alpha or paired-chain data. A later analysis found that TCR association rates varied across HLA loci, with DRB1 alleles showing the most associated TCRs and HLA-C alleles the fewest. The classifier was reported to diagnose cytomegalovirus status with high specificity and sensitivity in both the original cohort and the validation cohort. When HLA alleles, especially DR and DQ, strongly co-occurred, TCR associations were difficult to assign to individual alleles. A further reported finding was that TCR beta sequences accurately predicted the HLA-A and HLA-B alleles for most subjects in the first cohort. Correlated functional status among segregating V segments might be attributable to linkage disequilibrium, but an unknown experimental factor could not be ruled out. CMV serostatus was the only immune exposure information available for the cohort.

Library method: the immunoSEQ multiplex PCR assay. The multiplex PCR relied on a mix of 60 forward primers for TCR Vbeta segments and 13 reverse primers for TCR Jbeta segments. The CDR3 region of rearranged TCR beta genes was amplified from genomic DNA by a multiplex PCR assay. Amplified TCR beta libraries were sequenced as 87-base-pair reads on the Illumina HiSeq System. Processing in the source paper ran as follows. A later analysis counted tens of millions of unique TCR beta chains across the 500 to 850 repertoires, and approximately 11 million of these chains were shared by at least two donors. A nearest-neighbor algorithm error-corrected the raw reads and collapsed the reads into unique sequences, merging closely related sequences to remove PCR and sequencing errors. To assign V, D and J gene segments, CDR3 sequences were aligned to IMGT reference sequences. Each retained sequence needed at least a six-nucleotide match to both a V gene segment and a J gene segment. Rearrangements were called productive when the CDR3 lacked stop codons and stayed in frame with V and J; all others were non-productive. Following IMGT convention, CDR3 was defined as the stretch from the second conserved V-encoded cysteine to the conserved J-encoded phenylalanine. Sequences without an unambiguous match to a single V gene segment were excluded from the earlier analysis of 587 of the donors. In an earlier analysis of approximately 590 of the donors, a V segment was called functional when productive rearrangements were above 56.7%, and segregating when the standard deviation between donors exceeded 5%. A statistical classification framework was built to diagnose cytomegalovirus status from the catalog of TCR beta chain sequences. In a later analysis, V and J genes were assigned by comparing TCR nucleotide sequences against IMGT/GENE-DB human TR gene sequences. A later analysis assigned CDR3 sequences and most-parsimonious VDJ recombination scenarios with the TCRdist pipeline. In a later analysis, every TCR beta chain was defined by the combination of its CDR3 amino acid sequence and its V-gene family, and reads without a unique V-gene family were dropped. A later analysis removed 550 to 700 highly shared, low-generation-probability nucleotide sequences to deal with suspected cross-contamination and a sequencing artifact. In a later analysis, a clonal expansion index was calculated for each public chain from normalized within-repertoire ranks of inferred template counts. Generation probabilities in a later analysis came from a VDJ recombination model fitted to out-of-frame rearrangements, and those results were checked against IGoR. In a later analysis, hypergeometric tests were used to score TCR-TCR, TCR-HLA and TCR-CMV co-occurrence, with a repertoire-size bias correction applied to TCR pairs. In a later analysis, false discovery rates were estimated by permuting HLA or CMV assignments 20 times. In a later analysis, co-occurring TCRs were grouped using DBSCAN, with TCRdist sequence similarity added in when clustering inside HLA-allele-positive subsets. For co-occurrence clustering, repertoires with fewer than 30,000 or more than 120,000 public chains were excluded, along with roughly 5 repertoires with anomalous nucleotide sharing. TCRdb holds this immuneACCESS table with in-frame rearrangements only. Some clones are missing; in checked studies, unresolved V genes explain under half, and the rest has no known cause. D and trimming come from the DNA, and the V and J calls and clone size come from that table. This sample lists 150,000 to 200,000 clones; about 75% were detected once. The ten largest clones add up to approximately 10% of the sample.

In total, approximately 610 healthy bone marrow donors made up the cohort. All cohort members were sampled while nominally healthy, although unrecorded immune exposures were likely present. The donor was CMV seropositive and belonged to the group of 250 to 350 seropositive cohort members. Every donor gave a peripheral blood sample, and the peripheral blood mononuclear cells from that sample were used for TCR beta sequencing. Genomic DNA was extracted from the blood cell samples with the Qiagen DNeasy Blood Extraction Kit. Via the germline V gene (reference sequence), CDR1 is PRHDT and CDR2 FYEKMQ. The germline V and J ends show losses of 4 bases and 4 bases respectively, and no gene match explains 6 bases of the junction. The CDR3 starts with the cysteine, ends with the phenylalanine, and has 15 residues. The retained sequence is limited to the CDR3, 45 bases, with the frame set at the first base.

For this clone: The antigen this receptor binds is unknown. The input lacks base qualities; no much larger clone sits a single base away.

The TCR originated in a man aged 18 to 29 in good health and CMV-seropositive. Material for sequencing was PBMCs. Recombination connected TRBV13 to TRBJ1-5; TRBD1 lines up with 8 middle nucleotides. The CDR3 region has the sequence CASSSATGANQPQHF. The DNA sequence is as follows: TGTGCCAGCAGCTCCGCGACAGGGGCAAATCAGCCCCAGCATTTT.